This T cell receptor beta chain was observed in a study of T-cell memory formation after mild COVID-19. This clonotype showed up just a few times. This CDR3 has 15 amino acids. J was trimmed by 5 bases and V by 0 bases; bases with no gene match: 6. CDR1 and CDR2 (germline): SGHRS, YFSETQ. TCRdb processed the 5' RACE reads anew with MiXCR; each CDR3 protein has one entry. The sample lists about 340,000 distinct CDR3 sequences; 20% to 25% were seen once. This TCR came from an adult woman who had mild COVID-19 (a few samples of this study predate the infection). Cell type and time point are not known. The sequencing sample was made of PBMCs or a T cell subset sorted from them (not recorded which). V gene TRBV5-1 combines with J gene TRBJ1-1; 8 nucleotides align to TRBD1. CDR3 region: CASSLGQGMRTEAFF. The CDR3 DNA is TGCGCCAGCAGCTTGGGACAGGGGATGAGAACTGAAGCTTTCTTT.